The present entry profiles one T cell receptor beta chain with its context. Its antigen is still unknown. The data originate from a study of cytomegalovirus exposure and HLA in healthy donors. V was clipped by 4 bases and J by 8 bases; unmatched bases: 12. This CDR3 is built from 15 residues. Germline CDR1 reads SGHTA; CDR2 reads FQGTGA. Study findings and constraints: Among TCR beta chains of equal frequency, HLA-associated ones were more clonally expanded in a later analysis. Specific recognition of CMV antigens was confirmed in vitro for a few chains (all CMV-associated).

The PCR contained 60 Vbeta and 13 Jbeta primers. TCRdb's copy holds only in-frame clones and misses some; the assay was immunoSEQ multiplex PCR. The repertoire holds about 180,000 clones, approximately 80% seen once, with 6% to 7.5% in the top ten. Donors likely had unrecorded immune exposures despite being nominally healthy when sampled. The clonotype comes from a man aged 25-45 years in good health and CMV-seropositive. Sequencing was carried out using PBMCs. The chain uses TRBV7-3 and TRBJ1-2, with TRBD1 matching 8 bases. The CDR3 coding sequence is TGTGCCAGCAGCTCCCCGGGTAGGACAGGGAAGGGCTACACCTTC. It yields the protein CASSSPGRTGKGYTF.